This section outlines one T cell receptor (beta chain) sequence together with its context. These data come from a study of identical twins. With template switching, a universal primer site was added, and the cDNA carried unique molecular identifiers. One entry per CDR3 protein results from TCRdb running MiXCR on the 5' RACE reads. The table lists about 450,000 distinct CDR3 sequences, about a fifth of them singletons, with 12% in the top ten. V lost 6 bases and J lost 0, with 17 bases in between. CDR1 MDHEN and CDR2 SYDVKM come from the germline V gene. This CDR3 region has 16 residues. The chain is built from TRBV28 and TRBJ1-1; D not certain. The source material was naive T cells sorted from blood. This TCR derives from a man aged 45-60 years in good health. The CDR3 protein is CASREAILIMNTEAFF. CDR3 sequence (DNA): TGTGCCAGCAGGGAGGCCATTCTGATCATGAACACTGAAGCTTTCTTT.